Listed below are T cell receptor beta chains from one sample, sequenced in a study of identical twins. MiXCR, applied by TCRdb to the 5' RACE reads, yields one record per CDR3 protein. The sample records about 1.7 million distinct CDR3 sequences, roughly 35% being singletons. The sample comprised cord blood. The receptors were sampled from a newborn girl in good health. CDR3s include the opening cysteine and the closing phenylalanine or tryptophan. The order of the fields is clone size, V gene, D gene, J gene, CDR3 protein, CDR3 DNA. D genes are given only for firm matches. For some rows the clone size is stated as once, few or many, or as a class when expanded; others skip it.

size: -; V: TRBV20-1; D: -; J: TRBJ2-7; CDR3: CSAKQGPYEQYF; DNA: TGCAGTGCCAAACAGGGCCCCTACGAGCAGTACTTC
size: -; V: TRBV15; D: TRBD2; J: TRBJ2-5; CDR3: CATSRDTGGRETQYF; DNA: TGTGCCACCAGCAGAGATACGGGAGGAAGAGAGACCCAGTACTTC
size: -; V: TRBV3-1; D: TRBD2; J: TRBJ2-3; CDR3: CASSQLLSSGMARRPTQYF; DNA: TGTGCCAGCAGCCAACTCCTATCTAGCGGCATGGCCCGGCGGCCTACGCAGTATTTT
size: few; V: TRBV2; D: TRBD1; J: TRBJ1-2; CDR3: CASSEAREGAHGYTF; DNA: TGTGCCAGCAGTGAAGCGCGAGAGGGGGCTCACGGCTACACCTTC
size: many; V: TRBV10-3; D: -; J: TRBJ2-1; CDR3: CAISESGDFYNEQFF; DNA: TGTGCCATCAGTGAGTCCGGGGACTTTTACAATGAGCAGTTCTTC
size: -; V: TRBV20-1; D: TRBD1; J: TRBJ2-7; CDR3: CSASDRGHYEQYF; DNA: TGCAGTGCTAGCGACAGGGGGCACTACGAGCAGTACTTC
size: -; V: TRBV6-5; D: -; J: TRBJ2-7; CDR3: CASRRLGTIYEQYF; DNA: TGTGCCAGCAGGAGACTGGGGACCATCTACGAGCAGTACTTC
size: many; V: TRBV29-1; D: -; J: TRBJ1-2; CDR3: CSVVGGANYGYTF; DNA: TGCAGCGTTGTAGGGGGAGCTAACTATGGCTACACCTTC
size: -; V: TRBV20-1; D: -; J: TRBJ2-3; CDR3: CSAERADTQYF; DNA: TGCAGTGCTGAACGGGCAGATACGCAGTATTTT
size: once; V: TRBV20-1; D: -; J: TRBJ2-1; CDR3: CSARPTGLLSSYNEQFF; DNA: TGCAGTGCTAGGCCGACGGGACTCCTGAGCTCCTACAATGAGCAGTTCTTC
size: once; V: TRBV11-3; D: TRBD2; J: TRBJ2-3; CDR3: CASSLRGGANTQYF; DNA: TGTGCCAGCAGCTTACGGGGGGGGGCAAATACGCAGTATTTT
size: -; V: TRBV10-3; D: -; J: TRBJ2-7; CDR3: CAISESIGQPVEQYF; DNA: TGTGCCATCAGTGAGTCTATTGGACAGCCAGTCGAGCAGTACTTC
size: -; V: TRBV4-2; D: -; J: TRBJ2-1; CDR3: CASSQESSATYNERFF; DNA: TGTGCCAGCAGCCAGGAGTCTAGCGCCACCTACAATGAGCGGTTCTTC
size: -; V: TRBV28; D: TRBD2; J: TRBJ2-1; CDR3: CASTQPPSGIPQFF; DNA: TGTGCCAGCACCCAACCACCTAGCGGGATTCCGCAGTTCTTC
size: many; V: TRBV2; D: -; J: TRBJ2-5; CDR3: CASSEGHPQETQYF; DNA: TGTGCCAGCAGTGAAGGACACCCTCAAGAGACCCAGTACTTC
size: -; V: TRBV13; D: -; J: TRBJ1-6; CDR3: CASSDSGDKGLYPPLHF; DNA: TGTGCCAGCAGCGACTCCGGGGACAAGGGTCTATATCCACCCCTCCACTTT
size: few; V: TRBV24-1; D: -; J: TRBJ2-7; CDR3: CATSDLQAYEQYF; DNA: TGTGCCACCAGTGATTTGCAGGCCTACGAGCAGTACTTC
size: -; V: TRBV28; D: TRBD1; J: TRBJ1-5; CDR3: CAISPGQGITQPQHF; DNA: TGTGCCATCAGCCCCGGACAGGGTATAACTCAGCCCCAGCATTTT
size: -; V: TRBV20-1; D: TRBD2; J: TRBJ2-7; CDR3: CSATLAGGPGEQYF; DNA: TGCAGTGCTACCCTAGCGGGAGGGCCTGGCGAGCAGTACTTC
size: few; V: TRBV11-2; D: TRBD1; J: TRBJ2-7; CDR3: CASSAPYRGEYEQYF; DNA: TGTGCCAGCAGTGCCCCATACAGGGGGGAGTACGAGCAGTACTTC